This T cell receptor beta chain was recovered during a study of T-cell reconstitution after alpha-beta-depleted transplantation in children (dated by TCRdb to the mid-2010s). Regarding the complete study: Using TCR repertoire profiling, the study followed T-cell immune reconstitution in a quantitative way in children after TCRalphabeta/CD19-depleted allogeneic hematopoietic cell transplantation.

The treatment or condition label of this sample denotes: allogeneic hematopoietic cell transplantation with graft depleted of TCRalphabeta T cells and CD19 B cells. TCRalphabeta/CD19-depleted allogeneic hematopoietic cell grafts were given to the transplant recipients, all of whom were children. Results the study describes overall, beyond this receptor: About two months after transplant, the apparently early recovery of alphabetaT-cell counts reportedly depended on just several hundred clones that had expanded rapidly and came from non-depleted graft cells. In some patients, high TCRbeta diversity at day 60 was attributed to recipient T cells and intrathymic progenitors that had survived conditioning. Over subsequent months, a decline in hyperexpanded clone frequencies was noted, and after one year, T-cell counts and TCRbeta diversity were mostly ascribed to newly produced T cells.

The library was prepared using PCR. TCRdb records Illumina HiSeq 2500 as the sequencer. TCR library preparation used molecular barcoding, with unique molecular identifiers applied to normalize quantification of the TCRbeta repertoire. Using fastp trimming at Q25 and MiXCR clonotype assembly, TCRdb reanalyzed the public sequencing data and kept in-frame beta chains. Under each unique CDR3 protein, matching rows form one entry showing the most common genes and DNA. The sample profile shows fewer than 150,000 distinct CDR3 sequences; under 30% of them were found once. The biggest ten clones account for about 11% of the sample. CDR1 SGDLS and CDR2 YYNGEE are derived from the germline V gene. V sheds 4 bases and J sheds 4 bases, leaving 14 bases between their ends. Counted from cysteine to phenylalanine, this CDR3 has 14 amino acids. Here the CDR3 DNA is all that survives: 42 bases in frame from base 1.

This clonotype has at least ten counts. Its antigen remains unidentified. There are no base qualities to consult, and no much larger clone falls within one base. This sequence was found in a male patient between 2 and 10 years old who had a stem cell transplant for chronic granulomatous disease, so the T cells may come from the graft donor. The material was PBMCs, mostly from graft donor cells, obtained 180 days after TCRalphabeta/CD19-depleted stem cell transplant. The chain links TRBV9 with TRBJ1-1; TRBD1 might be the D gene, on 6 matching bases. The CDR3: CASSQSPGVTEAFF. The sequenced DNA is TGTGCCAGCAGCCAATCCCCAGGGGTCACTGAAGCTTTCTTT.